The 15 T cell receptor beta chains given below trace back to one sample, sequenced in a study of graft-versus-host responses after intestinal transplantation. Using immunoSEQ multiplex PCR, the repertoire was profiled, and TCRdb retains in-frame clones only, with some absent. The profile shows just under 65,000 clones, about nine tenths of them singletons. Graft material was processed, releasing intraepithelial and lamina propria lymphocytes. This specimen consisted of ileum tissue, obtained roughly 390 days after transplant. These receptors were taken from a human patient who received an intestinal transplant, so some T cells may come from the graft donor.

V gene TRBV10-2 combines with J gene TRBJ2-1, with TRBD2 matching 16 bases. The ends lost 2 bases at V and 8 bases at J; junction bases unmatched: 6. This CDR3 is 17 amino acids long. The V gene's germline CDR1 is WSHSY and CDR2 SAAADI. The DNA of the CDR3 is TGCGCCAGCAGTGAGGGGACTAGCGGGAGGGTAGTCTATGAGCAGTTCTTC. Its translation is CASSEGTSGRVVYEQFF.

The CDR3 here is CASSLQGTQGGEQYF. For the CDR3, the DNA is TGTGCCAGCAGTTTACAGGGGACCCAGGGCGGCGAGCAGTACTTC. J is TRBJ2-7 and V is TRBV6-1; 7 nucleotides align to TRBD1. CDR3 length: 15 amino acids. Germline CDR1 and CDR2: MNHNS and SASEGT. V shed 5 bases, J shed 6 bases, and the junction held 13 bases outside the gene matches.

The chain is built from TRBV7-2 and TRBJ2-1; D gene ambiguous. CDR1 and CDR2 from the germline V gene are SGHTA and FQGNSA. The CDR3 is 16 amino acids. V dropped 2 bases and J dropped 4 bases, with 15 bases sitting between them. DNA for the CDR3: TGTGCCAGCAGCTTATACCTAGTCACCCTATACAATGAGCAGTTCTTC. It specifies CASSLYLVTLYNEQFF. The full variable domain, its missing parts supplied by reference TRBV7-2 and TRBJ2-1, is GAGVSQSPSNKVTEKGKDVELRCDPISGHTALYWYRQSLGQGLEFLIYFQGNSAPDKSGLPSDRFSAERTGGSVSTLTIQRTQQEDSAVYLCASSLYLVTLYNEQFFGPGTRLTVL.

The chain joins TRBV6-5 to TRBJ1-5; TRBD1 matches 8 bases. The CDR3 loop spans 15 amino acids. Trimming at V came to 6 bases and at J to 3 bases, leaving 7 bases not matched to a gene. The germline V gene has CDR1 MNHEY and CDR2 SVGAGI. This chain's CDR3 is CASSQGAGTNQPQHF. The CDR3 DNA follows: TGTGCCAGCAGCCAGGGGGCAGGGACCAATCAGCCCCAGCATTTT.

The chain is built from TRBV29-1 and TRBJ2-1; D remains ambiguous. Germline V lookup: CDR1 SQVTM, CDR2 ANQGSEA. This CDR3 region has 11 residues. Trimming left V 1 base short and J 10 bases short, with 8 bases between. This chain's CDR3 is CSVEGAVEQFF. In DNA form, the CDR3 reads TGCAGCGTTGAAGGAGCCGTGGAGCAGTTCTTC.

The chain uses TRBV5-1 and TRBJ2-7; D perhaps matches TRBD1 (6 bases). Trimming removed 3 bases from V and 4 bases from J, with 11 bases in between. The CDR3 is 13 amino acids. Germline V lookup: CDR1 SGHRS, CDR2 YFSETQ. The CDR3 DNA is TGCGCCAGCAGCTGGGACATAAGATACGAGCAGTACTTC. Amino acid sequence: CASSWDIRYEQYF.

V and J are TRBV4-1 and TRBJ2-7; 12 bases map to TRBD2. V shed 3 bases, J shed 1 base, and the junction held 4 bases outside the gene matches. Per germline, CDR1 MGHRA and CDR2 YSYEKL. The CDR3 covers 16 residues. CDR3 amino acids: CASSQQTSGSSYEQYF. The CDR3 coding sequence is TGCGCCAGCAGCCAGCAGACTAGCGGGAGTTCCTACGAGCAGTACTTC.

The chain has TRBV5-1 and TRBJ2-3, with 7 positions matching TRBD1. V dropped 4 bases and J dropped 2; count of bases not matched to a gene: 4. Germline values: CDR1 SGHRS, CDR2 YFSETQ. The CDR3 consists of 14 residues. CDR3 DNA: TGCGCCAGCAGCCCGGGACAGACCACAGATACGCAGTATTTT. This encodes CASSPGQTTDTQYF.

This chain links TRBV6-1 with TRBJ1-1; D is undetermined. The V end was cut by 7 bases, the J end by 1 base, with 7 bases between. The CDR3 sequence is 12 residues long. The germline V gene has CDR1 MNHNS and CDR2 SASEGT. The CDR3 spells CASNPGNTEAFF. The CDR3 DNA reads as TGTGCCAGCAACCCGGGGAACACTGAAGCTTTCTTT.

The gene calls are TRBV13 and TRBJ2-7, with TRBD2 matching over 9 bases. The CDR3 spans 14 residues. CDR1 and CDR2 from the germline V gene are PRHDT and FYEKMQ (reference sequence). After removal of 5 bases from V and 3 bases from J, the junction contained 5 bases not matched to a gene. The CDR3 coding sequence is TGTGCCAGCAGCCCCCGGACTAGCGTCTACGAGCAGTACTTC. This translates into CASSPRTSVYEQYF.

This clone has just a few counts. The CDR3 nucleotides are TGTGCCAGCAGTTACTCTACCACCGGGGGCTCCTATGGCTACACCTTC. It encodes CASSYSTTGGSYGYTF. The chain recombines TRBV6-6 with TRBJ1-2; weak D call: TRBD1 (6 bases). The CDR3 runs 16 residues. Germline V gene lookup returns CDR1 MNHNY and CDR2 SVGAGI (reference sequence). The V end was cut by 0 bases, the J end by 4 bases, with 15 bases between.

This clone was detected once. The chain is built from TRBV6-5 and TRBJ2-7, with D perhaps being TRBD1 or TRBD2 (5 bases each). The CDR3 covers 15 residues. The V end was cut by 4 bases, the J end by 3 bases, with 16 bases between. In germline, CDR1 is MNHEY, CDR2 SVGAGI. CDR3 in DNA: TGTGCCAGCAGTTTCCGTCCCGGGACCAACTACGAGCAGTACTTC. It encodes CASSFRPGTNYEQYF.

V usage is TRBV2 and J usage is TRBJ2-1; D may be TRBD1 or TRBD2 (5 bases each). Trimming took 6 bases from V and 9 from J, leaving 12 bases between them. The germline CDR1 and CDR2 sequences are SNHLY and FYNNEI. The CDR3 is made up of 12 amino acids. CDR3 DNA sequence: TGTGCCAGCAGCCTAGTGAGGGGTGAGCAGTTCTTC. Translating gives CASSLVRGEQFF.

This chain joins TRBV4-1 and TRBJ1-6, with TRBD1 identical over 9 bases. The junction had 1 base not matched to a gene; V was cut back by 4 bases and J by 3 bases. The CDR3 loop spans 15 amino acids. Germline-derived CDR1 and CDR2 are MGHRA and YSYEKL. The CDR3, as DNA: TGCGCCAGCAGCCCGGACAGGGGCTATAATTCACCCCTCCACTTT. It encodes CASSPDRGYNSPLHF.

The chain recombines TRBV5-1 with TRBJ2-7; D is unresolved. This CDR3 is built from 15 residues. Germline V gene lookup returns CDR1 SGHRS and CDR2 YFSETQ. Trimming took off 3 bases at V and 4 bases at J, with 17 bases between the two ends. The CDR3 DNA reads TGCGCCAGCAGCTATAGCAGTCCGCCAGAATACGAGCAGTACTTC. It yields the protein CASSYSSPPEYEQYF.